The 27 T cell receptor beta chains below were found in one sample sequenced in a study of blood T cell repertoires in COVID-19. Here immunoSEQ multiplex PCR was the method, and the copy in TCRdb shows in-frame clones only, minus some. This sample carries 200,000 to 250,000 clones, about four fifths of them seen once, and the ten largest clones take 1.3%. Sequencing input: PBMCs or T cells enriched from blood (not recorded which). Source of these receptors: a woman aged 40 to 55 with acute COVID-19.

This chain links TRBV7-3 with TRBJ1-6; tentative D call: TRBD1 (5 bases). CDR3 size: 16 residues. Germline values: CDR1 SGHTA, CDR2 FQGTGA. V was shortened by 4 bases and J by 9 bases, with 19 bases between the two germline ends. The CDR3 protein is CASSSQGQGGSSPLHF. DNA of the CDR3: TGTGCCAGCAGCTCCCAAGGGCAGGGCGGGAGTTCACCCCTCCACTTT. The variable domain in full, with the rest retrieved from reference TRBV7-3 and TRBJ1-6, is GAGVSQTPSNKVTEKGKYVELRCDPISGHTALYWYRQSLGQGPEFLIYFQGTGAADDSGLPNDRFFAVRPEGSVSTLKIQRTERGDSAVYLCASSSQGQGGSSPLHFGNGTRLTVT.

The rearrangement joins TRBV27 to TRBJ2-2; D is perhaps TRBD1 (6 bases). Per germline, CDR1 MNHEY and CDR2 SMNVEV (reference sequence). This CDR3 has 15 amino acids. V shed 2 bases and J shed 5 bases, with 12 bases lying between them. CDR3 sequence (DNA): TGTGCCAGCAGTTTACAGGGGAGTAAGACCGGGGAGCTGTTTTTT. This translates into CASSLQGSKTGELFF.

The chain recombines TRBV12-3 or TRBV12-4 with TRBJ2-7; D call uncertain. The CDR3 spans 12 residues. V was clipped by 8 bases and J by 1 base, with 9 bases between them. CDR3 DNA sequence: TGTGCCAGCCGAAGAGGTTCCTACGAGCAGTACTTC. It specifies CASRRGSYEQYF.

The chain recombines TRBV11-2 with TRBJ1-6; D gene unclear. V was shortened by 3 bases and J by 4 bases, with 4 bases between the two germline ends. The CDR3 sequence is 13 residues long. Germline-derived CDR1 and CDR2 are SGHAT and FQNNGV. The CDR3 protein is CASSFAYNSPLHF. CDR3 nucleotide sequence: TGTGCCAGCAGCTTCGCGTATAATTCACCCCTCCACTTT.

This clone has only a few counts. The genes are TRBV7-9 and TRBJ2-7, with D possibly TRBD2 on 6 matching bases. There are 14 residues in the CDR3. Trimming removed 1 base from V and 6 bases from J, with 13 bases in between. Germline V gives CDR1 SEHNR, CDR2 FQNEAQ (reference sequence). CDR3 region: CASSLEAGWGEQYF. The DNA for the CDR3 is TGTGCCAGCAGCTTAGAGGCGGGGTGGGGCGAGCAGTACTTC.

The chain uses TRBV6-5 and TRBJ1-2; 7 bases fit TRBD1. The CDR3 spans 13 residues. The V and J ends lost 8 bases and 8 bases, in that order; junction bases with no gene match: 11. The germline gives CDR1 MNHEY, CDR2 SVGAGI. CDR3 residues: CASSYTGAGGYTF. CDR3 nucleotide sequence: TGTGCCAGCTCCTATACAGGGGCGGGAGGCTACACCTTC.

The rearrangement links TRBV6-5 to TRBJ1-6; 9 bases fit TRBD1. Germline assignment: CDR1 MNHEY and CDR2 SVGAGI. J was trimmed by 7 bases and V by 6 bases; bases with no gene match: 4. This CDR3 has 14 amino acids. CDR3 DNA sequence: TGTGCCAGCAGGGGACAGGGCTTGAATTCACCCCTCCACTTT. Its translation: CASRGQGLNSPLHF.

The rearrangement links TRBV20-1 to TRBJ2-3, with D maybe TRBD2 (5 bases). The CDR3 loop spans 13 amino acids. Germline V CDR1 and CDR2: DFQATT, SNEGSKA (reference sequence). The ends were cut back, 3 bases at V and 4 bases at J, with 11 bases in the middle. CDR3 protein: CSASSGKADTQYF. The DNA of the CDR3 is TGCAGTGCTAGTTCGGGGAAGGCAGATACGCAGTATTTT.

The sample holds one count of this clone. V is TRBV2 and J is TRBJ2-5; TRBD2 matches at 8 bases. The CDR3 consists of 15 residues. Per the germline V gene, CDR1 is SNHLY and CDR2 is FYNNEI. V dropped 8 bases and J dropped 5; count of bases not matched to a gene: 13. The CDR3 sequence: CASRRGAGVEETQYF. CDR3 nucleotides: TGTGCCAGCCGAAGAGGAGCGGGAGTAGAGGAGACCCAGTACTTC.

J is TRBJ1-2 and V is TRBV28; 7 nucleotides agree with TRBD1. Per the germline V gene, CDR1 is MDHEN and CDR2 is SYDVKM. The ends lost 7 bases at V and 3 bases at J; junction bases unmatched: 5. This CDR3 spans 13 amino acids. CDR3 sequence reads: CASTGGRHYGYTF. The CDR3 DNA reads TGTGCCAGCACAGGGGGACGGCACTATGGCTACACCTTC.

This clone was detected only a few times. The chain uses TRBV30 and TRBJ2-5; the match to TRBD1 covers 7 bases. This CDR3 has 16 residues. J gave up 0 bases and V 0 bases, and 7 bases lay outside the gene matches. Germline CDR1 and CDR2: GTSNPN and SVGIG (reference sequence). The CDR3 region is CAWSVRGRGYQETQYF. In DNA, the CDR3 is TGTGCCTGGAGTGTAAGGGGCAGGGGGTACCAAGAGACCCAGTACTTC.

The chain combines TRBV5-1 with TRBJ1-2; 7 positions match TRBD1. CDR1 and CDR2 (germline): SGHRS, YFSETQ. This CDR3 is 13 amino acids long. Trimming took 4 bases from V and 5 from J; bases not matched to a gene: 5. CDR3 sequence: CASSPETGYGYTF. In DNA, the CDR3 is TGCGCCAGCAGCCCAGAGACAGGGTATGGCTACACCTTC.

The V and J genes are TRBV9 and TRBJ2-5; 13 positions match TRBD2. Germline values: CDR1 SGDLS, CDR2 YYNGEE. The CDR3 length is 16 residues. After removal of 4 bases from V and 2 bases from J, the junction contained 5 bases not matched to a gene. The CDR3 loop reads CASSPRTSGGQETQYF. For the CDR3, the DNA is TGTGCCAGCAGCCCTCGGACTAGCGGGGGACAAGAGACCCAGTACTTC. The variable domain in full, with the rest retrieved from reference TRBV9 and TRBJ2-5, is DSGVTQTPKHLITATGQRVTLRCSPRSGDLSVYWYQQSLDQGLQFLIQYYNGEERAKGNILERFSAQQFPDLHSELNLSSLELGDSALYFCASSPRTSGGQETQYFGPGTRLLVL.

The chain has TRBV12-3 or TRBV12-4 and TRBJ1-1; D unresolved. The CDR3 runs 13 residues. Trimming took off 6 bases at V and 1 base at J, with 9 bases between the two ends. CDR3 amino acids: CASSRRWNTEAFF. The CDR3 region has the DNA TGTGCCAGCAGCCGGAGGTGGAACACTGAAGCTTTCTTT.

The rearrangement uses TRBV19 and TRBJ1-2; D is undetermined. The CDR3 spans 12 residues. With 5 bases removed from V and 8 bases from J, the gap between germline ends came to 12 bases. Germline-derived CDR1 and CDR2 are LNHDA and SQIVND (reference sequence). Written as DNA, the CDR3 is TGTGCCAGTAGTTCCCAAGGGAGGGGCTACACCTTC. Encoded protein: CASSSQGRGYTF.

This chain connects TRBV19 to TRBJ1-6; no clear D. V was shortened by 4 bases and J by 9 bases, with 16 bases between the two germline ends. The CDR3 loop spans 15 amino acids. Germline assignment: CDR1 LNHDA and CDR2 SQIVND (reference sequence). The CDR3 protein is CASSTTFRSGSPLHF. As DNA, the CDR3 is TGTGCCAGTAGTACAACCTTTCGGAGCGGTTCACCCCTCCACTTT.

This chain links TRBV5-6 with TRBJ2-7; 9 bases line up with TRBD2. The V segment lost 3 bases and the J segment 3 bases; nucleotides outside the gene matches: 1. Germline V gene data show CDR1 as SGHDT and CDR2 as YYEEEE. This CDR3 contains 13 residues. The CDR3 is CASSSTSGYEQYF. The CDR3 DNA sequence: TGTGCCAGCAGCTCGACTAGCGGCTACGAGCAGTACTTC.

The chain links TRBV5-6 to TRBJ2-3; maybe TRBD2 (6 bases). The CDR3 is 15 residues long. CDR1 is SGHDT and CDR2 is YYEEEE in the germline V gene. The ends were cut back, 0 bases at V and 2 bases at J, with 10 bases in the middle. CDR3 in amino acids: CASSLGSGYTDTQYF. CDR3 in DNA: TGTGCCAGCAGCTTGGGTAGCGGATACACAGATACGCAGTATTTT.

The chain is built from TRBV5-1 and TRBJ2-5, with 10 bases aligning to TRBD1. Per the germline V gene, CDR1 is SGHRS and CDR2 is YFSETQ. The CDR3 loop spans 14 amino acids. Unmatched junction bases numbered 7, after V lost 6 bases and J lost 5 bases. CDR3 region: CASTGPTGGETQYF. In DNA form, the CDR3 reads TGCGCCAGCACGGGCCCGACAGGGGGCGAGACCCAGTACTTC.

J is TRBJ2-1 and V is TRBV19, with 7 bases fitting TRBD2. From germline, CDR1 is LNHDA and CDR2 SQIVND (reference sequence). The CDR3 runs 13 residues. V was clipped by 6 bases and J by 6 bases; unmatched bases: 5. This chain's CDR3 is CASSPTSANEQFF. CDR3 nucleotide sequence: TGTGCCAGTAGCCCCACTAGCGCCAATGAGCAGTTCTTC.

This clone appeared a few times. The rearrangement uses TRBV29-1 and TRBJ1-1; TRBD1 matches 8 bases. Germline loops: CDR1 SQVTM, CDR2 ANQGSEA. This CDR3 has 13 residues. Trimming at V came to 6 bases and at J to 0 bases, leaving 3 bases not matched to a gene. The CDR3 region is CSVDRGLNTEAFF. As DNA, the CDR3 is TGCAGCGTCGACAGGGGCCTGAACACTGAAGCTTTCTTT.

The chain recombines TRBV3-1 (or the pseudogene TRBV3-2) with TRBJ1-6; tentatively, D is TRBD1 (5 bases). There are 14 residues in the CDR3. Germline values: CDR1 LGHDT, CDR2 YNNKEL (reference sequence). The V and J ends lost 5 bases and 5 bases respectively, with 10 bases between them. CDR3 residues: CASSARGNNSPLHF. Written as DNA, the CDR3 is TGTGCCAGCAGCGCCCGGGGGAATAATTCACCCCTCCACTTT.

This chain joins TRBV3-1 (or the pseudogene TRBV3-2) and TRBJ1-3; D call uncertain. Germline V CDR1 and CDR2: LGHDT, YNNKEL (reference sequence). CDR3 length equals 18 residues. V dropped 0 bases and J dropped 2 bases, with 17 bases sitting between them. Here the CDR3 DNA reads TGTGCCAGCAGCCAAGAGATGGCCCTCATTGTAACTGGAAACACCATATATTTT. Protein sequence: CASSQEMALIVTGNTIYF.

The chain is built from TRBV27 and TRBJ2-3, with 10 nucleotides matching TRBD2. V dropped 4 bases and J dropped 1; count of bases not matched to a gene: 5. The CDR3 is 16 residues long. Germline V gene lookup returns CDR1 MNHEY and CDR2 SMNVEV (reference sequence). DNA of the CDR3: TGTGCCAGCAGTTCTAATCTAGCGGGGGGCACAGATACGCAGTATTTT. As protein: CASSSNLAGGTDTQYF.

This clone has only a few counts. The gene calls are TRBV30 and TRBJ1-1, with 8 positions matching TRBD1. V lost 3 bases, J lost 11 bases, and 5 bases stayed unmatched. CDR1 GTSNPN and CDR2 SVGIG come from the germline V gene (reference sequence). The length of the CDR3 is 11 residues. CDR3 sequence: CAWRQNRGAFF. The CDR3 DNA is TGTGCCTGGAGGCAGAACAGGGGGGCTTTCTTT.

The rearrangement joins TRBV14 to TRBJ1-4; D is possibly TRBD1 (6 bases). The germline V gene encodes CDR1 SGHDN and CDR2 FVKESK. The CDR3 has 14 amino acids. V gave up 6 bases and J gave up 8 bases, with 16 bases separating them. CDR3 in DNA: TGTGCCAGCAGAGAACAGGGAGAGGAAGAAAAACTGTTTTTT. Translation gives CASREQGEEEKLFF.

The genes are TRBV4-3 and TRBJ2-7; 11 bases agree with TRBD1. The junction had 2 bases not matched to a gene; V was cut back by 4 bases and J by 3 bases. Germline V gene data show CDR1 as LGHNA and CDR2 as YSLEER. CDR3 length: 14 residues. In DNA form, the CDR3 reads TGCGCCAGCAGCCCCGGGACAGGGGGCTACGAGCAGTACTTC. Translating gives CASSPGTGGYEQYF.